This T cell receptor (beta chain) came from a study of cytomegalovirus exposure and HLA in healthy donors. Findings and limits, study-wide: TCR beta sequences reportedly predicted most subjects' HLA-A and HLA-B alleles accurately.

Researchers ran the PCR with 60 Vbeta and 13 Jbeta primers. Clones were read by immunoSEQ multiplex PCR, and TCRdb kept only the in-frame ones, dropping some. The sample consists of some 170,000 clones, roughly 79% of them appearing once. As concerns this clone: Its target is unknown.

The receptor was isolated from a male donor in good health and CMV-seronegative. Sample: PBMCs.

The CDR3 reads CASRIESGSNQPQHF. For the CDR3, the DNA is TGTGCCAGCAGAATCGAGTCCGGTAGCAATCAGCCCCAGCATTTT. The chain recombines TRBV6-5 with TRBJ1-5; the D is unclear. Trimming pared 6 bases from V and 0 bases from J, leaving 12 bases between. The CDR3 is 15 amino acids. The germline gives CDR1 MNHEY, CDR2 SVGAGI.